The 27 T cell receptor beta chains reported below all come from one sample, sequenced in a study of blood T cell repertoires in COVID-19. The data were produced by immunoSEQ multiplex PCR, yet TCRdb's version contains in-frame clones alone and is incomplete. The data hold hundreds of thousands of clones, with 83% observed a single time. Sample: peripheral blood. The source of these receptors is a woman aged 35 to 49 with active or convalescent COVID-19.

The V call is TRBV4-1, the J call TRBJ2-5; D is perhaps TRBD2 (6 bases). The V end was cut by 1 base, the J end by 1 base, with 13 bases between. Germline lookup yields CDR1 MGHRA and CDR2 YSYEKL. The CDR3 is 16 residues long. The CDR3 nucleotides read TGCGCCAGCAGCCAAGGACGTTTGCGGGGCCAAGAGACCCAGTACTTC. Its protein is CASSQGRLRGQETQYF.

V and J are TRBV9 and TRBJ2-7; TRBD1 aligns across 8 bases. V was pared by 3 bases and J by 2 bases, with 7 bases of the junction left unmatched. Germline CDR1 and CDR2: SGDLS and YYNGEE. The CDR3 totals 15 residues. The CDR3 protein is CASSARTGRTYEQYF. The CDR3 nucleotides are TGTGCCAGCAGCGCCCGGACAGGGAGGACCTACGAGCAGTACTTC.

The chain employs TRBV6-5 and TRBJ1-3, with a possible D match to TRBD1 (6 bases). V was trimmed by 0 bases and J by 1 base, leaving 10 bases between them. Germline CDR1 and CDR2: MNHEY and SVGAGI. This CDR3 has 16 amino acids. CDR3 sequence: CASSYSLTGSGNTIYF. CDR3 DNA: TGTGCCAGCAGTTACTCTTTGACAGGTTCTGGAAACACCATATATTTT.

The chain combines TRBV9 with TRBJ1-4; 8 bases match TRBD1. The CDR3 totals 15 residues. The germline V gene encodes CDR1 SGDLS and CDR2 YYNGEE. The V gene end was trimmed by 4 bases and the J gene end by 5 bases; junction bases not matched to a gene: 7. This chain's CDR3 is CASSFQGAPNEKLFF. For the CDR3, the DNA is TGTGCCAGCAGCTTCCAGGGGGCCCCAAATGAAAAACTGTTTTTT.

This rearrangement joins TRBV5-1 to TRBJ1-1, with TRBD1 as a possible D gene (5 bases). Germline lookup yields CDR1 SGHRS and CDR2 YFSETQ. The CDR3 extends over 15 amino acids. With 4 bases removed from V and 2 bases from J, the gap between germline ends came to 15 bases. This CDR3 is CASSPGGGTNTEAFF. CDR3 in DNA: TGCGCCAGCAGCCCAGGTGGGGGGACCAACACTGAAGCTTTCTTT.

The chain has TRBV19 and TRBJ1-1; D call uncertain. Germline V gives CDR1 LNHDA, CDR2 SQIVND (reference sequence). V lost 3 bases and J 2 bases, leaving 10 bases between the germline ends. CDR3 size: 14 residues. CDR3 sequence (DNA): TGTGCCAGTAGTATGTCACAGACAAACACTGAAGCTTTCTTT. Translated: CASSMSQTNTEAFF.

This chain links TRBV19 with TRBJ1-5; D is unresolved. The CDR3 runs 16 residues. The germline V and J ends were trimmed by 3 bases and 3 bases, with 15 bases remaining between them. Germline-derived CDR1 and CDR2 are LNHDA and SQIVND (reference sequence). The CDR3 spells CASSMVSAGFNQPQHF. Here the CDR3 DNA reads TGTGCCAGTAGTATGGTGTCCGCCGGGTTCAATCAGCCCCAGCATTTT.

This clone was picked up one time. This chain joins TRBV5-1 and TRBJ2-5; 11 bases line up with TRBD2. This CDR3 region has 15 residues. CDR1 and CDR2 from the germline V gene are SGHRS and YFSETQ. Unmatched junction bases numbered 7, after V lost 4 bases and J lost 5 bases. The CDR3 DNA sequence: TGCGCCAGCAGCACCCTAGCGGGGGGCCAGGAGACCCAGTACTTC. This gives the protein CASSTLAGGQETQYF.

The chain uses TRBV10-3 and TRBJ1-1; D possibly corresponds to TRBD1 (5 bases). V was trimmed by 3 bases and J by 6 bases, leaving 17 bases between them. The germline CDR1 and CDR2 sequences are ENHRY and SYGVKD. The length of the CDR3 is 15 residues. The CDR3 DNA follows: TGTGCCATCAGTGAAGGAAGAACAGGTCTCCCTGAAGCTTTCTTT. Translated, it gives CAISEGRTGLPEAFF.

V gene TRBV11-3 combines with J gene TRBJ2-7, with D possibly TRBD2 on 5 matching bases. CDR3 length equals 14 residues. CDR1 SGHNT and CDR2 YENEEA come from the germline V gene. Trimming cost V 5 bases and J 0 bases, with 11 bases left between them. CDR3 sequence (DNA): TGTGCCAGCAGCGCGGGTCGAAGCTCCTACGAGCAGTACTTC. Translation: CASSAGRSSYEQYF.

The chain employs TRBV24-1 and TRBJ1-5, with 7 bases lining up with TRBD1. CDR1 is KGHDR and CDR2 is SFDVKD in the germline V gene. The trim removed 5 bases at V and 6 bases at J, leaving 12 bases unmatched. The CDR3 is made up of 16 amino acids. The CDR3 DNA sequence: TGTGCCACCAGTGCACAACCAAAGGGGGCGGGTCAGCCCCAGCATTTT. Protein sequence: CATSAQPKGAGQPQHF.

The J gene is TRBJ2-3, the V gene TRBV11-2, with a possible D match to TRBD2 (7 bases). The CDR3 extends over 16 amino acids. Germline-derived CDR1 and CDR2 are SGHAT and FQNNGV. The ends were cut back, 10 bases at V and 1 base at J, with 21 bases in the middle. CDR3 DNA sequence: TGTGCCACCAAAACTTGGGGGCGGGGGCGCACAGATACGCAGTATTTT. It translates to CATKTWGRGRTDTQYF.

J is TRBJ2-3 and V is TRBV6-4; D possibly corresponds to TRBD2 (6 bases). Trimming took off 6 bases at V and 6 bases at J, with 10 bases between the two ends. CDR3 length: 12 amino acids. The germline gives CDR1 MRHNA, CDR2 SNTAGT. As DNA, the CDR3 is TGTGCCAGCAGCCCCGGAGGGGATACGCAGTATTTT. This gives the protein CASSPGGDTQYF.

The genes are TRBV6-5 and TRBJ1-6; TRBD1 aligns across 9 bases. After removal of 3 bases from V and 10 bases from J, the junction contained 10 bases not matched to a gene. Germline loops: CDR1 MNHEY, CDR2 SVGAGI. The CDR3 has 16 amino acids. The CDR3 protein is CASSYGLRQGGSPLHF. CDR3 DNA sequence: TGTGCCAGCAGTTATGGGTTACGACAGGGGGGATCACCCCTCCACTTT.

The chain combines TRBV7-5 with TRBJ1-5. TRBV7-5 is tagged as a pseudogene. The CDR3 runs to 13 residues. DNA of the CDR3: TGTGCCCCACCCGCGGCAGGCAATCAGCCCCAGCATTTT. Translated: CAPPAAGNQPQHF.

This clone was counted many times. The chain has TRBV5-4 and TRBJ2-5, with TRBD2 matching over 9 bases. The CDR3 length is 15 residues. J lost 0 bases, V lost 3 bases, and 3 bases had no gene match. Germline V gene data show CDR1 as SGHNT and CDR2 as YYREEE (reference sequence). The CDR3 loop reads CASSSREGYQETQYF. The DNA for the CDR3 is TGTGCCAGCAGCTCGCGGGAGGGGTACCAAGAGACCCAGTACTTC.

This rearrangement joins TRBV7-9 to TRBJ2-3; 10 nucleotides match TRBD2. Trimming at V came to 3 bases and at J to 4 bases, leaving 4 bases not matched to a gene. The germline gives CDR1 SEHNR, CDR2 FQNEAQ (reference sequence). This CDR3 spans 15 amino acids. CDR3 coding DNA: TGTGCCAGCAGCTTTGGTCTAGCGGGAGCAGATACGCAGTATTTT. Translated, it gives CASSFGLAGADTQYF.

This sequence joins TRBV11-1 and TRBJ2-5, with 8 bases that match TRBD1. There are 14 residues in the CDR3. J was trimmed by 5 bases and V by 5 bases; bases with no gene match: 7. From germline, CDR1 is SGHAT and CDR2 FQDESV (reference sequence). The CDR3 loop is CASSLGQGRETQYF. The CDR3 DNA sequence: TGTGCCAGCAGCCTTGGACAGGGTAGGGAGACCCAGTACTTC.

This chain connects TRBV28 to TRBJ1-4, with TRBD1 matching 8 bases. Germline V lookup: CDR1 MDHEN, CDR2 SYDVKM. This CDR3 is 17 amino acids long. V lost 6 bases to trimming and J lost 6 bases; unmatched junction nucleotides: 15. The CDR3 region is CASSGQGVDGGYEKLFF. In DNA, the CDR3 is TGTGCCAGCAGCGGACAGGGTGTGGACGGGGGGTATGAAAAACTGTTTTTT.

The chain employs TRBV7-6 and TRBJ2-1, with TRBD1 matching over 12 bases. There are 15 residues in the CDR3. V gave up 5 bases and J gave up 10 bases; unmatched junction bases: 9. From germline, CDR1 is SGHVS and CDR2 FNYEAQ. The CDR3 sequence is CASSAPGQGALEQFF. The CDR3 DNA follows: TGTGCCAGCAGCGCTCCGGGACAGGGGGCATTAGAGCAGTTCTTC.

The chain recombines TRBV12-3 or TRBV12-4 with TRBJ1-1; TRBD1 matches 9 bases. Trimming at V came to 6 bases and at J to 6 bases, leaving 5 bases not matched to a gene. This CDR3 comprises 13 residues. CDR3 protein: CASRGTGSAEAFF. CDR3 nucleotide sequence: TGTGCCAGCAGGGGGACAGGGAGCGCTGAAGCTTTCTTT.

V usage is TRBV9 and J usage is TRBJ1-1; no firm D call. The V and J ends lost 4 bases and 1 base respectively, with 14 bases between them. This CDR3 contains 15 residues. The germline V gene encodes CDR1 SGDLS and CDR2 YYNGEE. The DNA for the CDR3 is TGTGCCAGCAGCCCTGTTTGGGCCACGAACACTGAAGCTTTCTTT. It translates to CASSPVWATNTEAFF. The full variable domain, rest sourced from reference TRBV9 and TRBJ1-1, is DSGVTQTPKHLITATGQRVTLRCSPRSGDLSVYWYQQSLDQGLQFLIQYYNGEERAKGNILERFSAQQFPDLHSELNLSSLELGDSALYFCASSPVWATNTEAFFGQGTRLTVV.

This chain uses TRBV5-1 with TRBJ2-2, with TRBD2 matching 8 bases. The CDR3 loop spans 18 amino acids. CDR1 is SGHRS, CDR2 YFSETQ, per germline. V trimming: 1 base; J trimming: 2 bases; junction bases outside the gene matches: 10. Here the CDR3 reads CASSLRDSGDINTGELFF. The CDR3 DNA follows: TGCGCCAGCAGCTTGAGGGATAGCGGGGACATTAACACCGGGGAGCTGTTTTTT. The variable domain in full, completed from reference TRBV5-1 and TRBJ2-2, reads KAGVTQTPRYLIKTRGQQVTLSCSPISGHRSVSWYQQTPGQGLQFLFEYFSETQRNKGNFPGRFSGRQFSNSRSEMNVSTLELGDSALYLCASSLRDSGDINTGELFFGEGSRLTVL.

V usage is TRBV5-1 and J usage is TRBJ1-2, with 7 positions matching TRBD1. V was clipped by 2 bases and J by 7 bases; unmatched bases: 11. This CDR3 is 15 amino acids long. Germline lookup yields CDR1 SGHRS and CDR2 YFSETQ. The CDR3 loop reads CASSLSPDRSGGYTF. CDR3 sequence (DNA): TGCGCCAGCAGCTTATCACCGGACAGGTCAGGTGGCTACACCTTC.

The rearrangement uses TRBV19 and TRBJ2-7, with a weak D call TRBD1 (5 bases). Trimming shortened V by 0 bases and J by 0 bases, and 9 bases separated the two germline ends. CDR3 length: 15 amino acids. Germline V CDR1 and CDR2: LNHDA, SQIVND (reference sequence). CDR3 loop: CASSIDRVSSYEQYF. The CDR3 bases are TGTGCCAGTAGTATAGACAGGGTAAGCTCCTACGAGCAGTACTTC.

CDR3 sequence reads: CASSTTGETQYF. CDR3 nucleotide sequence: TGTGCCAGTAGTACCACAGGCGAGACCCAGTACTTC. The rearrangement joins TRBV19 to TRBJ2-5; perhaps TRBD1 as D (5 bases). Trimming left V 4 bases short and J 5 bases short, with 8 bases between. Germline V gene lookup returns CDR1 LNHDA and CDR2 SQIVND (reference sequence). The CDR3 extends over 12 amino acids.

The chain couples TRBV6-1 to TRBJ2-7; TRBD1 matches at 8 bases. The CDR3 runs to 14 residues. The germline V gene encodes CDR1 MNHNS and CDR2 SASEGT. With V trimmed by 5 bases and J by 0 bases, 3 bases remained unmatched. The CDR3 sequence: CASSTGTGSYEQYF. The CDR3 DNA reads TGTGCCAGCAGTACCGGGACAGGCTCCTACGAGCAGTACTTC.